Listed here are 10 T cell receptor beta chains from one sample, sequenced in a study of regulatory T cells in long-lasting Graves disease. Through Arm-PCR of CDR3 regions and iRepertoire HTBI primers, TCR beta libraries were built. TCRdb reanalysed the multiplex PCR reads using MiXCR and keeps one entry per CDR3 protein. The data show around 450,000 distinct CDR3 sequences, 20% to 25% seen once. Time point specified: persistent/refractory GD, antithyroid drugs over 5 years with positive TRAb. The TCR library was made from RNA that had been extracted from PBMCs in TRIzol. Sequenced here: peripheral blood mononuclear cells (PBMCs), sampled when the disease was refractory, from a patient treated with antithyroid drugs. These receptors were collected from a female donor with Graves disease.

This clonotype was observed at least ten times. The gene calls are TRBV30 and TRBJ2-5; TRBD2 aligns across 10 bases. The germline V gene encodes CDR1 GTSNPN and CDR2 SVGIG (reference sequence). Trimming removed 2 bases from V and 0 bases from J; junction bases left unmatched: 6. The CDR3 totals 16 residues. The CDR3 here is CAWSTQRGGYQETQYF. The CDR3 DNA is TGTGCCTGGAGTACCCAGCGGGGGGGTTACCAAGAGACCCAGTACTTC.

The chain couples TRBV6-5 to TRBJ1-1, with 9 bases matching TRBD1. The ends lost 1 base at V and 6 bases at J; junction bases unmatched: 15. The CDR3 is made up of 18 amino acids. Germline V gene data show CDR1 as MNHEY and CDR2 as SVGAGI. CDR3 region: CASSYWAKQGASASEAFF. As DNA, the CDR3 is TGTGCCAGCAGTTACTGGGCAAAACAGGGGGCGAGCGCTTCTGAAGCTTTCTTT.

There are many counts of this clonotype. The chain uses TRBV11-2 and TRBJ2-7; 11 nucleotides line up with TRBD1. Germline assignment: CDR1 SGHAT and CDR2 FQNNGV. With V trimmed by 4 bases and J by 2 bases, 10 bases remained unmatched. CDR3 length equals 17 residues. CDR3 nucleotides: TGTGCCAGCAGCTGGACTCGCCCGGGACAGGGGGCCTACGAGCAGTACTTC. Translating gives CASSWTRPGQGAYEQYF.

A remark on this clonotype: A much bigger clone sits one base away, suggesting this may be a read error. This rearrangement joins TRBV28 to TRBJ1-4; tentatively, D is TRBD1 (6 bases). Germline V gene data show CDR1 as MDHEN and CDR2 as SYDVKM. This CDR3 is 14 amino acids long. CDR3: CASSEPERGEKPFF. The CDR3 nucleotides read TGTGCCAGCAGTGAGCCGGAGAGGGGGGAAAAACCGTTTTTT.

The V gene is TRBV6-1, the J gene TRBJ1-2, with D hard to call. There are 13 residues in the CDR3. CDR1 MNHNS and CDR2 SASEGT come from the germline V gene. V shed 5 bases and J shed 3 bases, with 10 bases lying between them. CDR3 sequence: CASSPAGHYGYTF. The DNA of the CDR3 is TGTGCCAGCAGTCCCGCAGGACACTATGGCTACACCTTC.

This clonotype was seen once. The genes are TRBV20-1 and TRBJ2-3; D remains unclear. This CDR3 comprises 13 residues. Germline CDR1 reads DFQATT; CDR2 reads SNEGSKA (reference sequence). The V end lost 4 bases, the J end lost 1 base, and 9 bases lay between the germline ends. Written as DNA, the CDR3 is TGCAGTGCTAAAGTTGCGGGCACAGATACGCAGTATTTT. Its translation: CSAKVAGTDTQYF.

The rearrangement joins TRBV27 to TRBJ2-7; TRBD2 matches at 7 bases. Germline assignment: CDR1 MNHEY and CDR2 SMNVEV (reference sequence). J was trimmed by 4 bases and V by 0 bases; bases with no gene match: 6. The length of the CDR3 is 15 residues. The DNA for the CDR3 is TGTGCCAGCAGTTTATCATCCGGGAGGAGGTACGAGCAGTACTTC. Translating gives CASSLSSGRRYEQYF.

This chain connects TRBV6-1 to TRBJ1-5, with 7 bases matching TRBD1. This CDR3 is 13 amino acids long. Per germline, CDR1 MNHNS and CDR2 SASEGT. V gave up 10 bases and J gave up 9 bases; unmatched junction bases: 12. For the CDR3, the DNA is TGTGCCACCCAGGGGGAAATCCGGTGGCCCCAGCATTTT. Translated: CATQGEIRWPQHF.

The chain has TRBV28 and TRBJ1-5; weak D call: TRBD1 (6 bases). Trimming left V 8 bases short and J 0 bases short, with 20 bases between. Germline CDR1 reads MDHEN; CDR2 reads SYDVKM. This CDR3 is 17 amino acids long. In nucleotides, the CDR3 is TGTGCCAGCGAACCGCCCGTACAGGGATATAGCAATCAGCCCCAGCATTTT. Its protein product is CASEPPVQGYSNQPQHF.

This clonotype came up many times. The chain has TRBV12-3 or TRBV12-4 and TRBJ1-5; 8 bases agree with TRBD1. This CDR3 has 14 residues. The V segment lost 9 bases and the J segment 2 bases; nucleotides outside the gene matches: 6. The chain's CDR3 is CASSGGYGNQPQHF. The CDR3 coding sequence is TGTGCCAGTTCAGGGGGCTATGGCAATCAGCCCCAGCATTTT.